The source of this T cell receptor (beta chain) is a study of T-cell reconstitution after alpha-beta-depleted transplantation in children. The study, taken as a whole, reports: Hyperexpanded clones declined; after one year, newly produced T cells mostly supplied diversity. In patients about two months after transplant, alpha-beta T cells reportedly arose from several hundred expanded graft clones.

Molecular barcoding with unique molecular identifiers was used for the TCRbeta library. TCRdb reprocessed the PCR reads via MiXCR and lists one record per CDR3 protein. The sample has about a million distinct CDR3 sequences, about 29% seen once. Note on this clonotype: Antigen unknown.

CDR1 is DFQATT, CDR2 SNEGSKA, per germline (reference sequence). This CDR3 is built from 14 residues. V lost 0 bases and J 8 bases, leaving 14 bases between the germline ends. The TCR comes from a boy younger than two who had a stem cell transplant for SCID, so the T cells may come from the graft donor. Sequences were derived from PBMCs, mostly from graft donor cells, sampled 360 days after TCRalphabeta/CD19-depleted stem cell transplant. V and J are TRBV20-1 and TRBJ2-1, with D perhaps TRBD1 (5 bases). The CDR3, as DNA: TGCAGTGCTAGAGATGTCAGGGATCGGGATGAGCAGTTCTTC. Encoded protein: CSARDVRDRDEQFF.